This TCR beta chain was captured by sequencing in a study of blood T cell repertoires in COVID-19. Study context: Donors in the United States, Italy and Spain gave samples during acute or convalescent COVID-19. Nucleic acid was either cDNA or gDNA, and it came from T cells, B-cell-depleted T cells, or PBMCs.

The germline V gene has CDR1 SGDLS and CDR2 YYNGEE. This CDR3 has 15 amino acids. Deletions cut 0 bases from V and 8 bases from J, with 15 bases between. Per the original methods: From reference gene primer amplification, estimates of nucleated cell counts were derived. Repertoires were generated with immunoSEQ multiplex PCR, while TCRdb's copy carries only in-frame clones and drops some. Clone size and the V and J calls come from that table; the DNA yielded D and trimming. The sample contains approximately 250,000 clones, roughly 81% of which appear only once. The clonotype comes from a middle-aged man with acute or convalescent COVID-19. Input material: peripheral blood. J is TRBJ2-1 and V is TRBV9; TRBD2 might be the D (6 bases). The CDR3 coding sequence is TGTGCCAGCAGCGTAGGGCCGGGACTGTTCGATGAGCAGTTCTTC. Its protein is CASSVGPGLFDEQFF.